A single sample is the source of the 13 T cell receptor beta chains below, sequenced in a study of blood T cell repertoires in COVID-19 (dated by TCRdb to about 2020). Libraries were constructed by the immunoSEQ multiplex PCR assay. The clones in this table, taken by TCRdb from immuneACCESS, are in-frame only. Not every clone is retained; where verified, under half of the shortfall comes from an unresolved V gene, and the cause of the rest is unknown. In all, the sample holds 450,000 or so clones, and 75% to 90% of those were seen once. The leading ten clones occupy around 0.95% of the sample. What was sequenced was peripheral blood. Every receptor here comes from a man aged 18 to 30 with COVID-19, enrolled during active disease.

The gene calls are TRBV2 and TRBJ2-7; 8 nucleotides line up with TRBD2. V dropped 6 bases and J dropped 1; count of bases not matched to a gene: 8. From germline, CDR1 is SNHLY and CDR2 FYNNEI. This CDR3 region has 15 residues. The CDR3 region is CASSPLAGLSYEQYF. The CDR3, as DNA: TGTGCCAGCAGCCCCCTAGCGGGTCTTTCCTACGAGCAGTACTTC.

The chain couples TRBV29-1 to TRBJ1-1; a possible D gene is TRBD1 (6 bases). The V and J ends lost 5 bases and 13 bases respectively, with 17 bases between them. Germline loops: CDR1 SQVTM, CDR2 ANQGSEA. This CDR3 spans 11 amino acids. DNA of the CDR3: TGCAGCGTTTCCCGAACAGGGATCGGTTTCTTT. Its translation is CSVSRTGIGFF. Full variable domain (remainder filled in from reference TRBV29-1 and TRBJ1-1): SAVISQKPSRDICQRGTSLTIQCQVDSQVTMMFWYRQQPGQSLTLIATANQGSEATYESGFVIDKFPISRPNLTFSTLTVSNMSPEDSSIYLCSVSRTGIGFFGQGTRLTVV.

The chain has TRBV4-1 and TRBJ2-7; 10 nucleotides line up with TRBD2. The CDR3 runs to 15 residues. After removal of 2 bases from V and 3 bases from J, the junction contained 4 bases not matched to a gene. Germline V gene sequence: CDR1 MGHRA, CDR2 YSYEKL. The CDR3 is CASSQLLAGDYEQYF. The CDR3 bases are TGCGCCAGCAGCCAACTGCTAGCGGGAGACTACGAGCAGTACTTC.

This clone was picked up one time. V and J are TRBV5-4 and TRBJ2-2, with TRBD2 as a possible D gene (5 bases). V was pared by 3 bases and J by 1 base, with 10 bases between. CDR3 length: 15 residues. The germline gives CDR1 SGHNT, CDR2 YYREEE (reference sequence). The CDR3 reads CASSSRSGNTGELFF. For the CDR3, the DNA is TGTGCCAGCAGCTCCCGGAGCGGGAACACCGGGGAGCTGTTTTTT.

This chain links TRBV30 with TRBJ2-5, with D tentatively TRBD2 (6 bases). Germline V gene data show CDR1 as GTSNPN and CDR2 as SVGIG (reference sequence). The V end lost 0 bases, the J end lost 2 bases, and 10 bases lay between the germline ends. This CDR3 region has 14 residues. CDR3 region: CAWSVRRDQETQYF. CDR3 DNA: TGTGCCTGGAGTGTACGGAGGGATCAAGAGACCCAGTACTTC.

The J gene is TRBJ2-7, the V gene TRBV15; D might be TRBD2 (5 bases). CDR3 length: 14 residues. V was cut by 0 bases and J by 3 bases, with 9 bases left in between. Germline V CDR1 and CDR2: LNHNV, YYDKDF (reference sequence). For the CDR3, the DNA is TGTGCCACCAGCAGAGATAGACGGGACTACGAGCAGTACTTC. Its translation: CATSRDRRDYEQYF.

The chain couples TRBV5-8 to TRBJ2-2; TRBD2 is a possible D gene (6 bases). Trimming stripped 2 bases from V and 5 bases from J, with 10 bases between. CDR1 is SGHTS and CDR2 is YDEGEE in the germline V gene. The CDR3 loop spans 14 amino acids. The CDR3 DNA reads TGTGCCAGCAGCTTAGGAGCGGGTACCGGGGAGCTGTTTTTT. Protein product: CASSLGAGTGELFF.

The chain has TRBV12-5 and TRBJ1-5, with D uncertain. Per germline, CDR1 LGHNT and CDR2 FRNRAP. The CDR3 length is 12 residues. With 7 bases removed from V and 7 bases from J, the gap between germline ends came to 11 bases. CDR3 DNA sequence: TGTGCTAGTGCGCTACCAGGACAGCCCCAGCATTTT. It encodes CASALPGQPQHF.

The gene calls are TRBV3-1 (or the pseudogene TRBV3-2) and TRBJ2-4, with D perhaps matching TRBD1 (5 bases). Trimming left V 2 bases short and J 12 bases short, with 11 bases between. This CDR3 spans 12 amino acids. The V gene's germline CDR1 is LGHDT and CDR2 YNNKEL (reference sequence). The CDR3 DNA reads TGTGCCAGCAGCCAATACAGGCATGCTCAGTACTTC. Its translation is CASSQYRHAQYF.

This clone was detected once. The chain couples TRBV20-1 to TRBJ1-3, with 8 bases matching TRBD1. The CDR3 has 14 amino acids. Germline assignment: CDR1 DFQATT and CDR2 SNEGSKA (reference sequence). The trim removed 3 bases at V and 4 bases at J, leaving 5 bases unmatched. The CDR3 region has the DNA TGCAGTGCTAGTACGGGGGACAGGGGAAACACCATATATTTT. As protein: CSASTGDRGNTIYF.

The chain uses TRBV2 and TRBJ1-1; tentatively, D is TRBD1 (5 bases). The CDR3 loop spans 15 amino acids. Trimming pared 3 bases from V and 4 bases from J, leaving 15 bases between. Germline values: CDR1 SNHLY, CDR2 FYNNEI. The CDR3 loop reads CASSDGGRVGTEAFF. The CDR3 bases are TGTGCCAGCAGTGACGGCGGCAGGGTGGGCACTGAAGCTTTCTTT.

The J gene is TRBJ2-5, the V gene TRBV6-5, with TRBD1 matching 7 bases. Looked up from germline, CDR1 is MNHEY and CDR2 is SVGAGI. This CDR3 comprises 15 residues. The DNA of the CDR3 is TGTGTCACCACTCCCGGGACAGAGTACCAAGAGACCCAGTACTTC. This encodes CVTTPGTEYQETQYF.

The V gene is TRBV6-5, the J gene TRBJ1-5; TRBD1 is a possible D gene (5 bases). Germline-derived CDR1 and CDR2 are MNHEY and SVGAGI. This CDR3 comprises 14 residues. The V end lost 2 bases, the J end lost 7 bases, and 12 bases lay between the germline ends. This CDR3 reads CASSYGTGYQPQHF. CDR3 coding DNA: TGTGCCAGCAGTTACGGAACAGGCTACCAGCCCCAGCATTTT.